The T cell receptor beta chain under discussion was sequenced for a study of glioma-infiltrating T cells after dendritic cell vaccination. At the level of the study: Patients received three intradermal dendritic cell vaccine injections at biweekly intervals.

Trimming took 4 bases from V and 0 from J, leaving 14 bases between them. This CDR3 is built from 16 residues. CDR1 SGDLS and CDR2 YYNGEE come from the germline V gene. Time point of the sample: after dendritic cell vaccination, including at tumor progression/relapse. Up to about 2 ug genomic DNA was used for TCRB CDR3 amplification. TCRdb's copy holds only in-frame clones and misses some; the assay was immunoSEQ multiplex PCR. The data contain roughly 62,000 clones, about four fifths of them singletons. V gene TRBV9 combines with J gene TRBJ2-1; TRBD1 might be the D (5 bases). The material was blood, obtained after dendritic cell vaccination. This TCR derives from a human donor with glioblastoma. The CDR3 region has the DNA TGTGCCAGCAGCCTTTGGTCAGGGCTCTCCTACAATGAGCAGTTCTTC. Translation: CASSLWSGLSYNEQFF.